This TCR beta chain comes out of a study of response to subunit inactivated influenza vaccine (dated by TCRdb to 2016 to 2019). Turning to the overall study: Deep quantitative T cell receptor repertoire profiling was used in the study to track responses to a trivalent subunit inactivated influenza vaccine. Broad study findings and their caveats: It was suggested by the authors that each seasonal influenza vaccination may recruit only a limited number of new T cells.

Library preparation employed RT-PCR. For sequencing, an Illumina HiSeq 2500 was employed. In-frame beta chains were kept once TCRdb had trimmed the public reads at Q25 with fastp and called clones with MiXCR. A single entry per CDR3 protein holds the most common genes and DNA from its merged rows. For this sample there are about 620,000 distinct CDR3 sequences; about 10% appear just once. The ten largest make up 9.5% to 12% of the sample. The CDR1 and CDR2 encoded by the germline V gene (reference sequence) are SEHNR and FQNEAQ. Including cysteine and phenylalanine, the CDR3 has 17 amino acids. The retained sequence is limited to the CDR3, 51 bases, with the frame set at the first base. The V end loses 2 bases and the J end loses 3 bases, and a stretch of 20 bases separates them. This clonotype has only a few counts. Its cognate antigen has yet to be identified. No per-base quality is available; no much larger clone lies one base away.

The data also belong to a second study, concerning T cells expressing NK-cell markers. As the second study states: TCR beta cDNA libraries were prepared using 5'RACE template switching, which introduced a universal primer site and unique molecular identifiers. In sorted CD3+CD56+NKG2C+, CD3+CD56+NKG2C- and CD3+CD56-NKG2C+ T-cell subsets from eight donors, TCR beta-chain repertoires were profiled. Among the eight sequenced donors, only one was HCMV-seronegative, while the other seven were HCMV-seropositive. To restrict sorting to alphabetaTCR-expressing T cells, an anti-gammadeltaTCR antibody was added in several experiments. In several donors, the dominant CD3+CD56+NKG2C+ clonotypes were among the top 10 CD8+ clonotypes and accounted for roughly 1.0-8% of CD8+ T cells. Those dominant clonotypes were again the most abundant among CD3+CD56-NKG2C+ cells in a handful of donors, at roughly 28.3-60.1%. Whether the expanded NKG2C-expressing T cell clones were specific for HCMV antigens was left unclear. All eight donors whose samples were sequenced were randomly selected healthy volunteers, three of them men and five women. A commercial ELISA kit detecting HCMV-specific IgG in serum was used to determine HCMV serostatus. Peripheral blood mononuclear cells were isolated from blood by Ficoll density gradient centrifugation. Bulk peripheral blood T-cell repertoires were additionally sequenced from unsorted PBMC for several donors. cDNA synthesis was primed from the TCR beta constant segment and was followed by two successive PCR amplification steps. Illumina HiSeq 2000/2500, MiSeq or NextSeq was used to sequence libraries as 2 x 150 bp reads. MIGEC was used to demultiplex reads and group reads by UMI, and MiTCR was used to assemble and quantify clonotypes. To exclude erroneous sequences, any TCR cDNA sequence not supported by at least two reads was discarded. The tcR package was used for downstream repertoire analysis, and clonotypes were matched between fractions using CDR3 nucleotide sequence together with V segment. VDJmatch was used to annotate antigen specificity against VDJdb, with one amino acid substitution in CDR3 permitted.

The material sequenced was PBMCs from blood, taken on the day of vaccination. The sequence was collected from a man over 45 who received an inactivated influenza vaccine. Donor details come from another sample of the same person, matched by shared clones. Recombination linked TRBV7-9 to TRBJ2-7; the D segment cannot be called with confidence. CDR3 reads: CASSLISPPNSNYEQYF. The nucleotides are TGTGCCAGCAGCTTAATCTCGCCACCGAATTCAAACTACGAGCAGTACTTC.